This passage covers 9 T cell receptor beta chains from one sample sequenced in a study of blood T cell repertoires in COVID-19. The table came from immunoSEQ multiplex PCR; TCRdb's copy has only in-frame clones and leaves some out. The sample lists more than 200,000 clones; 80% to 85% were seen once. The specimen sequenced was peripheral blood. These receptors originate from a man in his sixties with acute or convalescent COVID-19.

This chain joins TRBV21-1 and TRBJ1-5; the D call of TRBD1 is as the table states it, not checked on the DNA. TRBV21-1 is marked as a pseudogene. The CDR3 covers 16 residues. CDR3 protein: CASRHRLLYSNQPQHF. CDR3 DNA: TGTGCCAGCAGGCACAGGCTTCTGTATAGCAATCAGCCCCAGCATTTT.

The chain joins TRBV5-4 to TRBJ1-6; TRBD1 might be the D (6 bases). Germline V lookup: CDR1 SGHNT, CDR2 YYREEE (reference sequence). V lost 1 base to trimming and J lost 7 bases, with 12 bases between them. The CDR3 contains 15 residues. The CDR3 spells CASSLTGLGNSPLHF. The CDR3 DNA reads as TGTGCCAGCAGCTTGACAGGGCTTGGAAATTCACCCCTCCACTTT. The full variable domain, in which reference TRBV5-4 and TRBJ1-6 provide the parts outside the CDR3, is ETGVTQSPTHLIKTRGQQVTLRCSSQSGHNTVSWYQQALGQGPQFIFQYYREEENGRGNFPPRFSGLQFPNYSSELNVNALELDDSALYLCASSLTGLGNSPLHFGNGTRLTVT.

This chain connects TRBV5-1 to TRBJ2-5, with TRBD1 as a possible D gene (5 bases). The CDR3 is made up of 13 amino acids. CDR1 is SGHRS and CDR2 is YFSETQ in the germline V gene. The V end was cut by 0 bases, the J end by 5 bases, with 8 bases between. In DNA form, the CDR3 reads TGCGCCAGCAGCTTGGAGGGGTCGGAGACCCAGTACTTC. This encodes CASSLEGSETQYF.

This clone was seen only a few times. V is TRBV10-3 and J is TRBJ2-2; 8 bases are a match to TRBD2. J lost 1 base, V lost 3 bases, and 7 bases had no gene match. CDR1 is ENHRY and CDR2 is SYGVKD in the germline V gene. The length of the CDR3 is 17 residues. The CDR3 sequence is CAISEGAGVGNTGELFF. CDR3 DNA: TGTGCCATCAGTGAAGGAGCGGGAGTGGGGAACACCGGGGAGCTGTTTTTT.

The V and J genes are TRBV10-3 and TRBJ2-7; 11 nucleotides line up with TRBD2. The V and J ends lost 6 bases and 2 bases, in that order; junction bases with no gene match: 6. Germline values: CDR1 ENHRY, CDR2 SYGVKD. CDR3 length equals 15 residues. CDR3 sequence reads: CAIRAEGLAAYEQYF. Here the CDR3 DNA reads TGTGCCATCAGGGCCGAGGGACTAGCGGCCTACGAGCAGTACTTC.

This clone was seen once. The V gene is TRBV29-1, the J gene TRBJ1-1; D remains ambiguous. V gave up 4 bases and J gave up 6 bases, with 12 bases separating them. Germline V gives CDR1 SQVTM, CDR2 ANQGSEA. This CDR3 spans 12 amino acids. CDR3 bases: TGCAGCGTTGGGACGGGAGGGTCTGAAGCTTTCTTT. It encodes CSVGTGGSEAFF.

This chain connects TRBV13 to TRBJ2-1, with 10 nucleotides matching TRBD2. This CDR3 has 15 residues. The germline gives CDR1 PRHDT, CDR2 FYEKMQ (reference sequence). J was trimmed by 6 bases and V by 5 bases; bases with no gene match: 7. The CDR3 DNA is TGTGCCAGCAGCAGCGGGAGGGCCGTTGGCAATGAGCAGTTCTTC. Protein product: CASSSGRAVGNEQFF.

V usage is TRBV2 and J usage is TRBJ1-3; D unclear. The CDR3 is 14 residues long. Germline CDR1 and CDR2: SNHLY and FYNNEI. Trimming removed 3 bases from V and 8 bases from J, with 14 bases in between. The CDR3 DNA sequence: TGTGCCAGCAGTGAGGAGCTCGCGGCGGACACCATATATTTT. This translates into CASSEELAADTIYF.

This clone was detected a few times. V is TRBV9 and J is TRBJ2-1, with D perhaps TRBD2 (5 bases). CDR3 length: 16 amino acids. CDR1 and CDR2 (germline): SGDLS, YYNGEE. V was clipped by 0 bases and J by 4 bases, with 14 bases between them. The CDR3 DNA is TGTGCCAGCAGCGTAGGGGCGGGCCCGCTTTACAATGAGCAGTTCTTC. Translating gives CASSVGAGPLYNEQFF.